This TCR beta chain was captured by sequencing in a study of beta chain features in type 1 diabetes (dated by TCRdb to between 2017 and 2018). Broadly, across the study: Patients and healthy donors did not differ in mean age, gender distribution, total cell number or subset yield. A total of about 100,000,000 sorted cells were examined across all samples, and RNA yield correlated strongly with the number of cells per subset. The study compared TCRB repertoires of sorted circulating CD4+ T cell subsets between recently diagnosed type 1 diabetes patients and matched healthy donors. Regulatory and stem cell-like memory subsets were obtained from only 8 patients and roughly 8 healthy donors, while naive and central memory subsets were obtained from all 30 or so donors. What the study reported, not specific to this receptor: HLA sub-analyses involved small numbers of individuals, so any influence of HLA type on TCRB rearrangement remained unresolved. Type 1 diabetes patients showed a moderate but significant shortening of TCRB CDR3 length in all four CD4+ subsets. The naive, central memory and regulatory TCRB repertoires appeared to resemble one another more closely among patients than among healthy donors. Because cDNA was sequenced instead of genomic DNA, highly expressing activated cells could be over-represented, though the groups showed no difference in activation or CD3 levels. Fewer insertions and more nucleotide deletions at VDJ recombination sites were observed in patients with type 1 diabetes, implying thymic rearrangement abnormalities. PCR might favor shorter templates, but patient and control samples were amplified and corrected together, so any skew would affect both groups equally.

Concerning this clone itself: No cognate antigen has been identified for it. Base quality data are lacking; no much larger clone is found one base away.

From each donor, a single peripheral blood sample of around 0.12 L on average was drawn into heparinised tubes. Naive, central memory, regulatory and stem cell-like memory CD4+ T cells were sorted on a BD FACSAria II using a panel including CD45RO, CCR7, CD25, CD127, CD95 and CD27. All sorted populations exceeded 95% purity. Right away, PBMCs were isolated by Lymphoprep density gradient centrifugation and were stained directly, with no culture step. So that batch effects would be minimized, each experiment stained and sorted samples in pairs, pairing one healthy donor with one patient. The entire isolated RNA was reverse transcribed using the High Capacity cDNA Reverse Transcription Kit, and thus expressed TCRB transcripts were sequenced. Naive, central memory and regulatory T cell samples underwent deep immunoSEQ sequencing, averaging around 3.6 million total reads per sample. Sorted cells were lysed in RLT buffer and RNA was extracted with DNase-treated RNeasy Micro or Mini kits, depending on cell number. To prevent cross-contamination, every cell subset was processed on its own, while patient and healthy donor samples were processed together. TCRB sequences were amplified from cDNA with the immunoSEQ multiplex PCR, producing 87-bp fragments spanning the CDR3 region. Sequencing of the amplicons was done on the Illumina HiSeq platform. The authors processed their data as follows. Synthetic template baselines were used to correct PCR bias computationally, reads within Hamming distance 2 were collapsed together, and singletons that could not be merged were discarded. By aligning reads against IMGT, V, D and J genes, CDR3 length, and insertions or deletions at six rearrangement sites were assigned. Clonotype counts were normalized to sorted cell number within each subset before computing true diversity and Gini coefficients with the tcR R package. The overlap coefficient, calculated on TCRB nucleotide sequences, was used to measure repertoire sharing. Out-of-frame TCRB sequences from naive cells were analyzed to stand in for the pre-selection repertoire. TCRdb's version of the immuneACCESS table is confined to in-frame rearrangements and falls short of the full clone set. An unresolved V gene accounts for under half of the shortfall where checked; the remainder is of unknown origin. That table is the source of V, J and clone size, and D and trimming were worked out from the DNA. The sample table holds under 400,000 clones, of which around an eighth were seen once. Over 0.008% of the sample is held by the ten biggest clonotypes.

The V end loses 2 bases and the J end loses 9 bases, and a stretch of 11 bases separates them. In the germline V gene, CDR1 corresponds to SGHNT and CDR2 to YENEEA. The CDR3 spans 13 residues, from the cysteine through the phenylalanine. Only the CDR3 DNA is retained, 39 bases long and in frame from the first base. The chain couples TRBV11-3 to TRBJ2-4; the best D guess is TRBD1, with 5 bases matching. The TCR comes from a woman aged 18-29 years with type 1 diabetes. Source material: naive CD4+ T cells from blood. Sample cell subset or site, as interpreted from the label and publication: true naive CD4+ T cells. The CDR3 is CASSLQGTGIQYF. The DNA reads TGTGCCAGCAGCTTACAGGGAACGGGCATTCAGTACTTC. Supplemented by the reference TRBV11-3 and TRBJ2-4 proteins around the CDR3, the complete variable domain is EAGVVQSPRYKIIEKKQPVAFWCNPISGHNTLYWYLQNLGQGPELLIRYENEEAVDDSQLPKDRFSAERLKGVDSTLKIQPAELGDSAVYLCASSLQGTGIQYFGAGTRLSVL.